The 15 T cell receptor beta chains below come from one sample, sequenced in a study of blood T cells in healthy people across ages. A J-beta primer mix and a sample-barcoded 5' primer were used in a second PCR of roughly 6 to 12 cycles. One entry per CDR3 protein results from TCRdb running MiXCR on the 5' RACE reads. The table has 600,000 or so distinct CDR3 sequences, about 30% seen once. The sample was blood. These receptors came from a woman aged 80 or over in good health.

This clonotype appeared many times. The rearrangement uses TRBV7-2 and TRBJ2-1; the D is unclear. The CDR3 length is 16 residues. The V end was cut by 5 bases, the J end by 3 bases, with 17 bases between. Germline loops: CDR1 SGHTA, CDR2 FQGNSA. The CDR3 DNA follows: TGTGCCAGCAGCCCACCCGAAAACAGATTCTACAATGAGCAGTTCTTC. Protein sequence: CASSPPENRFYNEQFF.

This chain links TRBV9 with TRBJ2-1, with a tentative D call TRBD1 (7 bases). This CDR3 spans 16 amino acids. Trimming removed 0 bases from V and 6 bases from J, with 16 bases in between. Germline CDR1 is SGDLS and CDR2 is YYNGEE. The CDR3 DNA is TGTGCCAGCAGCGTAGTCGGAGGGGGCGGGTGCAATGAGCAGTTCTTC. Residues: CASSVVGGGGCNEQFF.

This clonotype was picked up a small number of times. A much larger clone lies one base from this, so it may be a read error. This chain uses TRBV7-2 with TRBJ2-1; the match to TRBD2 covers 9 bases. The germline V gene has CDR1 SGHTA and CDR2 FQGNSA. This CDR3 comprises 17 residues. DNA for the CDR3: TGTGTCAGCAGCTTAGTGATCGGGGCGGGGGGGCACAATGAGCAGTTCTTC. Translating gives CVSSLVIGAGGHNEQFF.

The rearrangement uses TRBV4-2 and TRBJ2-1, with 11 bases matching TRBD2. Per the germline V gene, CDR1 is LGHNA and CDR2 is YNFKEQ. CDR3 size: 15 residues. J lost 12 bases, V lost 3 bases, and 10 bases had no gene match. CDR3 nucleotides: TGTGCCAGCAGCCAGCCGGAGACTAGCGGGACGGGGCAGTTCTTC. It codes for CASSQPETSGTGQFF.

The sample holds many counts of this clonotype. The chain couples TRBV9 to TRBJ2-3, with 8 bases matching TRBD1. After removal of 3 bases from V and 2 bases from J, the junction contained 5 bases not matched to a gene. Germline values: CDR1 SGDLS, CDR2 YYNGEE. The CDR3 has 15 residues. The CDR3 DNA follows: TGTGCCAGCAGCGCCGGGGACAGGTCCACAGATACGCAGTATTTT. Translation gives CASSAGDRSTDTQYF.

In the case of this clonotype: This may arise from a read error, as a much more abundant clone is one base away. The rearrangement uses TRBV20-1 and TRBJ2-7; 7 nucleotides line up with TRBD1. Looked up from germline, CDR1 is DFQATT and CDR2 is SNEGSKA (reference sequence). The CDR3 totals 13 residues. Losses at the gene ends were 6 bases for V and 5 bases for J; bases not matched to a gene: 10. Here the CDR3 reads CSATGDRSHEQYF. Written as DNA, the CDR3 is TGCAGTGCCACCGGGGACAGATCCCACGAGCAGTACTTC.

This clonotype was picked up many times. The chain couples TRBV20-1 to TRBJ2-3; 8 positions match TRBD1. V was clipped by 3 bases and J by 2 bases; unmatched bases: 10. Germline V gene sequence: CDR1 DFQATT, CDR2 SNEGSKA (reference sequence). There are 16 residues in the CDR3. The chain's CDR3 is CSASVLDRVLTDTQYF. The CDR3 region has the DNA TGCAGTGCTAGCGTCCTGGACAGGGTACTCACAGATACGCAGTATTTT.

This clonotype came up a few times. The genes are TRBV7-9 and TRBJ1-1, with 7 bases matching TRBD1. Germline V gene lookup returns CDR1 SEHNR and CDR2 FQNEAQ (reference sequence). This CDR3 has 13 amino acids. The V gene end was trimmed by 5 bases and the J gene end by 7 bases; junction bases not matched to a gene: 7. CDR3 bases: TGTGCCAGCAGCCGAGACAGGGTTGGTGAAGCTTTCTTT. Its protein product is CASSRDRVGEAFF.

This clonotype was picked up a small number of times. A single base separates this from a much larger clone, so it may be a read error. The rearrangement links TRBV5-6 to TRBJ2-6, with D possibly matching TRBD1 (5 bases). The germline gives CDR1 SGHDT, CDR2 YYEEEE. This CDR3 is 13 amino acids long. This chain's CDR3 is CASSEAGANVRTF. CDR3 bases: TGTGCCAGCAGCGAAGCTGGGGCCAACGTCCGGACTTTC.

A remark on this clonotype: A read error may produce the germline difference seen at one junction end. The chain is built from TRBV7-2 and TRBJ2-4; D gene uncertain. This CDR3 region has 12 residues. Germline-derived CDR1 and CDR2 are SGHTA and FQGNSA. DNA of the CDR3: TGTGCCAGCAGCCTAGACTTCTACGAGCAGCACTTC. This gives the protein CASSLDFYEQHF. Full variable domain (missing parts from reference TRBV7-2 and TRBJ2-4): GAGVSQSPSNKVTEKGKDVELRCDPISGHTALYWYRQSLGQGLEFLIYFQGNSAPDKSGLPSDRFSAERTGGSVSTLTIQRTQQEDSAVYLCASSLDFYEQHFGAGTRLSVL.

On this clonotype itself: This may be a read error: a much more frequent sequence differs by one nucleotide. J is TRBJ2-4 and V is TRBV6-1, with a tentative D call TRBD1 (6 bases). The J call could be wrong; TRBJ2-7 is a better fit for the DNA end. Germline lookup yields CDR1 MNHNS and CDR2 SASEGT. The CDR3 has 15 amino acids. The CDR3 sequence is CASSEASRGAYEQYF. The CDR3 DNA is TGTGCCAGCAGTGAAGCGTCCAGGGGAGCCTACGAGCAGTACTTC.

Remarks on this clonotype: A much larger clonotype is one base distant, so this may be a read error. Since no conserved phenylalanine or tryptophan closes the CDR3, a read error is the likely cause. V usage is TRBV7-2 and J usage is TRBJ2-3, with D hard to call. The CDR3 spans 14 residues. Trimming took off 6 bases at V and 4 bases at J, with 14 bases between the two ends. Germline CDR1 is SGHTA and CDR2 is FQGNSA. This CDR3 is CASSSMTRSDTQYS. The CDR3 bases are TGTGCCAGCAGTTCGATGACTCGGTCAGATACGCAGTATTCT.

This clonotype was seen more than once but under ten times. V gene TRBV6-2 or TRBV6-3 combines with J gene TRBJ2-3, with TRBD2 matching over 8 bases. CDR1 MNHEY and CDR2 SVGEGT come from the germline V gene. This CDR3 contains 15 residues. J lost 5 bases, V lost 9 bases, and 13 bases had no gene match. As DNA, the CDR3 is TGTGCCAGTACTTCCGGGGGGGCCATCCGAGATACGCAGTATTTT. This translates into CASTSGGAIRDTQYF.

V usage is TRBV5-1 and J usage is TRBJ2-5; D unresolved. V lost 4 bases and J 2 bases, leaving 12 bases between the germline ends. Germline-derived CDR1 and CDR2 are SGHRS and YFSETQ. The CDR3 totals 14 residues. The DNA for the CDR3 is TGCGCCAGCAGCCCCTTGGACGGACAAGAGACCCAGTACTTC. Protein: CASSPLDGQETQYF.

This clonotype was seen a handful of times. Possible read error: a much larger clone is one base away. J is TRBJ2-5 and V is TRBV7-2; 7 bases match TRBD2. The germline V gene encodes CDR1 SGHTA and CDR2 FQGNSA. The CDR3 totals 17 residues. The DNA of the CDR3 is TGTGCCGGCAGCTTAAACCAGCGGGGATCTTTCCAAGAGACCCAGTACTTC. It codes for CAGSLNQRGSFQETQYF.